Presented here are 13 T cell receptor beta chains from one specimen sequenced in a study of cytomegalovirus exposure and HLA in healthy donors. The PCR ran on 60 Vbeta and 13 Jbeta primers. Assay used: immunoSEQ multiplex PCR; TCRdb lists only in-frame clones, some missing. Among 20,000 or so clones, around 77% were seen once, and the ten largest hold under 8%. Material: PBMCs. These TCRs come from a man aged 60 to 75 in good health and CMV-seronegative.

CDR3 residues: CASSSGLAGGRLGEQYF. The DNA of the CDR3 is TGCGCCAGCAGCTCCGGACTAGCGGGAGGGCGATTGGGGGAGCAGTACTTC. The V call is TRBV5-1, the J call TRBJ2-7; 15 positions match TRBD2. CDR1 SGHRS and CDR2 YFSETQ come from the germline V gene. V shed 3 bases, J shed 7 bases, and the junction held 11 bases outside the gene matches. The CDR3 runs to 17 residues.

This sequence joins TRBV5-5 and TRBJ1-2; unclear D gene. The V and J ends lost 5 bases and 8 bases respectively, with 16 bases between them. CDR1 is SGHKS and CDR2 is YYEKEE in the germline V gene (reference sequence). This CDR3 comprises 13 residues. The DNA of the CDR3 is TGTGCCAGCAGTCCACGAGGGAAGAACGGCTACACCTTC. Translation gives CASSPRGKNGYTF.

This clone has just a few counts. The genes are TRBV28 and TRBJ2-7; maybe TRBD1 (5 bases). The CDR3 length is 15 residues. Trimming left V 6 bases short and J 0 bases short, with 15 bases between. CDR1 is MDHEN, CDR2 SYDVKM, per germline. CDR3 loop: CASSTYPTGSYEQYF. DNA for the CDR3: TGTGCCAGCAGCACTTATCCAACAGGCTCCTACGAGCAGTACTTC.

J is TRBJ1-4 and V is TRBV30; D might be TRBD1 (5 bases). Trimming pared 1 base from V and 2 bases from J, leaving 5 bases between. This CDR3 region has 13 residues. Germline V gene sequence: CDR1 GTSNPN, CDR2 SVGIG (reference sequence). In DNA form, the CDR3 reads TGTGCCTGGAGTGAGGGGACTAATGAAAAACTGTTTTTT. It is translated as CAWSEGTNEKLFF.

The CDR3 region has the DNA TGTGCCAGCAACCCACAGGGCTTCTACGAGCAGTACTTC. This translates into CASNPQGFYEQYF. The gene calls are TRBV7-2 and TRBJ2-7; tentative D call: TRBD1 (6 bases). The germline gives CDR1 SGHTA, CDR2 FQGNSA. This CDR3 spans 13 amino acids. Trimming cost V 7 bases and J 3 bases, with 13 bases left between them. The full variable domain, in which reference TRBV7-2 and TRBJ2-7 provide the parts outside the CDR3, is GAGVSQSPSNKVTEKGKDVELRCDPISGHTALYWYRQSLGQGLEFLIYFQGNSAPDKSGLPSDRFSAERTGGSVSTLTIQRTQQEDSAVYLCASNPQGFYEQYFGPGTRLTVT.

The CDR3 loop is CASRKQDGMNTEAFF. Here the CDR3 DNA reads TGTGCCAGCAGGAAACAGGACGGTATGAACACTGAAGCTTTCTTT. This chain links TRBV9 with TRBJ1-1; a weak D match, TRBD1 (5 bases). CDR1 is SGDLS and CDR2 is YYNGEE in the germline V gene. The CDR3 is 15 residues long. Trimming removed 5 bases from V and 0 bases from J, with 14 bases in between. The whole variable domain, remainder taken from reference TRBV9 and TRBJ1-1, is DSGVTQTPKHLITATGQRVTLRCSPRSGDLSVYWYQQSLDQGLQFLIQYYNGEERAKGNILERFSAQQFPDLHSELNLSSLELGDSALYFCASRKQDGMNTEAFFGQGTRLTVV.

The chain combines TRBV6-4 with TRBJ1-1; D unresolved. CDR1 and CDR2 (germline): MRHNA, SNTAGT. CDR3 length: 15 residues. Trimming stripped 5 bases from V and 0 bases from J, with 13 bases between. In nucleotides, the CDR3 is TGTGCCAGCAGTCGGGAGGTGGGGATGAACACTGAAGCTTTCTTT. Protein sequence: CASSREVGMNTEAFF.

The chain employs TRBV5-1 and TRBJ2-5; no clear D gene. Trimming removed 5 bases from V and 5 bases from J, with 13 bases in between. The CDR3 loop spans 13 amino acids. The germline CDR1 and CDR2 sequences are SGHRS and YFSETQ. The CDR3: CASRNDPGETQYF. The CDR3 DNA follows: TGCGCCAGCAGGAACGACCCCGGGGAGACCCAGTACTTC.

The gene calls are TRBV7-2 and TRBJ2-1; TRBD2 agrees at 8 bases. The CDR3 totals 14 residues. Per germline, CDR1 SGHTA and CDR2 FQGNSA. Trimming removed 3 bases from V and 6 bases from J; junction bases left unmatched: 4. CDR3 residues: CASSLGTSINEQFF. CDR3 nucleotides: TGTGCCAGCAGCTTGGGGACTAGTATCAATGAGCAGTTCTTC.

The J gene is TRBJ2-3, the V gene TRBV4-1; 9 bases are a match to TRBD2. CDR3 size: 15 residues. Germline loops: CDR1 MGHRA, CDR2 YSYEKL. The trim removed 2 bases at V and 6 bases at J, leaving 6 bases unmatched. CDR3 amino acids: CASSQRASGTDTQYF. Here the CDR3 DNA reads TGCGCCAGCAGCCAACGGGCTAGCGGGACGGATACGCAGTATTTT.

Concerning this clone: Germline and junction disagree at one end, which may indicate a read error. In nucleotides, the CDR3 is TGTCCCAGCAGCCCATGGACAGGGATCAATCAGCCCCAGCATTTT. Translating it yields CPSSPWTGINQPQHF. The chain couples TRBV5-5 to TRBJ1-5; 8 nucleotides match TRBD1. Germline CDR1 reads SGHKS; CDR2 reads YYEKEE (reference sequence). CDR3 length equals 15 residues.

The V and J genes are TRBV11-2 and TRBJ1-4, with D possibly TRBD1 on 5 matching bases. Trimming took 5 bases from V and 10 from J, leaving 20 bases between them. Germline V gene data show CDR1 as SGHAT and CDR2 as FQNNGV. The CDR3 is 15 amino acids. In DNA form, the CDR3 reads TGTGCCAGCAGCCTACCAAGGATGGGGGGGGGAAAACTGTTTTTT. Its protein product is CASSLPRMGGGKLFF.

This chain connects TRBV19 to TRBJ1-4; no reliable D call. Trimming took off 4 bases at V and 9 bases at J, with 12 bases between the two ends. CDR1 and CDR2 (germline): LNHDA, SQIVND (reference sequence). The CDR3 spans 13 residues. Here the CDR3 DNA reads TGTGCCAGTAGTACGCGGAGTCCTCAAAAACTGTTTTTT. This sequence encodes CASSTRSPQKLFF.